One and the same sample provided the 3 T cell receptor beta chains below, sequenced in a study of control samples from healthy donors and cancer patients. The method was immunoSEQ multiplex PCR; TCRdb's version includes in-frame clones alone and lacks a portion of them. The sample shows about 130,000 clones, 70% to 90% of them seen only once. The material sequenced was blood. All receptors come from a man in his forties or fifties in good health.

The chain combines TRBV13 with TRBJ1-3; perhaps TRBD1 as D (5 bases). CDR3 length equals 13 residues. Germline CDR1 and CDR2: PRHDT and FYEKMQ (reference sequence). V lost 2 bases to trimming and J lost 4 bases, with 6 bases between them. The CDR3 here is CASSLRGGNTIYF. CDR3 in DNA: TGTGCCAGCAGCTTACGGGGGGGAAACACCATATATTTT.

This clone was seen a single time. The gene calls are TRBV7-6 and TRBJ2-4; D might be TRBD2 (6 bases). CDR3 length equals 14 residues. Germline CDR1 and CDR2: SGHVS and FNYEAQ. V lost 3 bases to trimming and J lost 5 bases, with 11 bases between them. CDR3 sequence (DNA): TGTGCCAGCAGCTTGACCCCGGGGGAAAACATTCAGTACTTC. Its translation: CASSLTPGENIQYF.

The J gene is TRBJ1-1, the V gene TRBV6-5; no firm D call. Germline V gene sequence: CDR1 MNHEY, CDR2 SVGAGI. The CDR3 is 13 amino acids. Trimming stripped 2 bases from V and 1 base from J, with 5 bases between. CDR3 protein: CASSYSKNTEAFF. CDR3 nucleotide sequence: TGTGCCAGCAGTTACAGTAAGAACACTGAAGCTTTCTTT.